The rows below give T cell receptor beta chains drawn from one sample of a study of identical twins. TCRdb called the 5' RACE reads again in MiXCR, with one record for every CDR3 protein. The data show 200,000 to 250,000 distinct CDR3 sequences, with around 8.1% seen just once and about 1.8% held by the top ten. This same sample was also taken into another study, of yellow fever vaccine responses in identical twins.

Sequenced material: memory (CD45RO+) T cells sorted from blood. The receptors here all came from a woman aged 18-35 years in good health. The CDR3 runs from the conserved cysteine through the conserved F or W. A D gene is named only where the DNA matches it firmly. Size tells how often a clone was seen (once, few, many) or the class of an expanded clone, and some rows leave it out.

clone size,V gene,D gene,J gene,CDR3 DNA,CDR3 protein
few,TRBV4-3,TRBD1,TRBJ2-4,TGCGCCAGCAGCCAAATTCGCCAGGGGGACATTCAGTACTTC,CASSQIRQGDIQYF
NA,TRBV6-8,NA,TRBJ1-5,TGTGCCAGCAGTTACGGGACGACAGAAAAAAGCAATCAGCCCCAGCATTTT,CASSYGTTEKSNQPQHF
NA,TRBV20-1,NA,TRBJ2-4,TGCAGTGCCGCGAGCCCATCCAAAAACATTCAGTACTTC,CSAASPSKNIQYF
few,TRBV25-1,NA,TRBJ2-2,TGTGCCAGCAGAGCTAGGGCAGGGAACACCGGGGAGCTGTTTTTT,CASRARAGNTGELFF
few,TRBV7-8,NA,TRBJ1-5,TGTGCCAGCAGCCCCCAGGACAGCCATACCAATCAGCCCCAGCATTTT,CASSPQDSHTNQPQHF
few,TRBV6-6,NA,TRBJ2-1,TGTGCCAGCAGATCCCTTACCAATGAGCAGTTCTTC,CASRSLTNEQFF
many,TRBV20-1,NA,TRBJ2-1,TGCAGTGCAACAGGGTTGTATGAGCAGTTCTTC,CSATGLYEQFF
NA,TRBV5-6,TRBD2,TRBJ2-3,TGTGCCAGCCTACTGGCGGGGGGGGCAGATACGCAGTATTTT,CASLLAGGADTQYF
many,TRBV12-3/TRBV12-4,NA,TRBJ2-1,TGTGCCAGCAGTTTGATGCGGCGCAATGAGCAGTTCTTC,CASSLMRRNEQFF
NA,TRBV9,NA,TRBJ2-1,TGTGCCAGCAGCGTAGGGGCTAGCACGCGAGCCAATGAGCAGTTCTTC,CASSVGASTRANEQFF
many,TRBV5-6,NA,TRBJ2-5,TGTGCCAGCAGCTTGGCTGAGGGTGGGACCCAGTACTTC,CASSLAEGGTQYF
many,TRBV3-1,TRBD2,TRBJ2-7,TGTGCCAGCAGCCAAACCACCGGGACTAGAGGGGGTAGCTACGAGCAGTACTTC,CASSQTTGTRGGSYEQYF
many,TRBV12-3/TRBV12-4,NA,TRBJ2-2,TGTGCCAGCAGTTTTTTGGGGAACACCGGGGAGCTGTTTTTT,CASSFLGNTGELFF
NA,TRBV20-1,NA,TRBJ2-7,TGCAGTGCGATACTAGACAGACAGCAGTACTTC,CSAILDRQQYF
many,TRBV7-2,NA,TRBJ2-7,TGTGCCAGCAGCTTTTACGGGACGTCCTCCTACGAGCAGTACTTC,CASSFYGTSSYEQYF
few,TRBV5-1,NA,TRBJ2-5,TGCGCCAGCACCCTTCTACCCGGGGGCCGGGAGACCCAGTACTTC,CASTLLPGGRETQYF
NA,TRBV28,TRBD1,TRBJ1-1,TGTGCCAGCAGTAGTAACAGGGGGGGGACTGAAGCTTTCTTT,CASSSNRGGTEAFF
few,TRBV7-3,TRBD1,TRBJ2-5,TGTGCCAGCAGCTTAACAGGGGACAGGGAATTTCAAGAGACCCAGTACTTC,CASSLTGDREFQETQYF
many,TRBV4-2,TRBD1,TRBJ1-1,TGTGCCAGCAGCCAAGCGGGACAGGGAGGTACTGAAGCTTTCTTT,CASSQAGQGGTEAFF
few,TRBV5-6,TRBD1,TRBJ2-6,TGTGCCAGCAGCAGGGACAGGGAGCCGGGAGGGGCCAACGTCCTGACTTTC,CASSRDREPGGANVLTF
NA,TRBV20-1,TRBD2,TRBJ2-7,TGCAGTGCTAGAGATACGACTAGCGGGGGGTCAAGCTTATGGAGAGAGCAGTACTTC,CSARDTTSGGSSLWREQYF
NA,TRBV7-6,NA,TRBJ2-1,TGTGCCAGCAGCTTTCGACAGGCAGAGGATGAGCAGTTCTTC,CASSFRQAEDEQFF
NA,TRBV3-1,NA,TRBJ2-7,TGTGCCAGCAGCCACAGGGACTCCTACGAGCAGTACTTC,CASSHRDSYEQYF
few,TRBV5-1,NA,TRBJ2-5,TGCGCCAGCAGCAGGAACGCCCCAGAAGAGACCCAGTACTTC,CASSRNAPEETQYF
NA,TRBV20-1,TRBD2,TRBJ2-3,TGCAGTGCTTCGGGACTAGCGGGGGCCCCTACGAGCACAGATACGCAGTATTTT,CSASGLAGAPTSTDTQYF